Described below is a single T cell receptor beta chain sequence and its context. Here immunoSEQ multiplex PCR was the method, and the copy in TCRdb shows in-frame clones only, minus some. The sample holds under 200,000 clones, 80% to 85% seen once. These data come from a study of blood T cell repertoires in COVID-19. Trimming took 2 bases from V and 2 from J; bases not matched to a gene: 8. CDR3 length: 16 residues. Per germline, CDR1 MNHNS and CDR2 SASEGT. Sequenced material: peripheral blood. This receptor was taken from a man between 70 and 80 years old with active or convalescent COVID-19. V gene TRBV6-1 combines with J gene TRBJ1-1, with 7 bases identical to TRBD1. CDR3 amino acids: CASSELFDRVNTEAFF. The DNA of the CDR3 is TGTGCCAGCAGTGAATTATTTGACAGGGTCAACACTGAAGCTTTCTTT.